The 20 T cell receptor beta chains below were found in one sample sequenced in a study of blood T cell repertoires in COVID-19. Sequencing used immunoSEQ multiplex PCR; TCRdb keeps in-frame clones, though not all of them. The table lists roughly 450,000 clones, 90% of them singletons. Material: PBMCs or T cells enriched from blood (not recorded which). These receptors all come from a man aged 18 to 30 who had recovered from COVID-19.

This clone was seen a few times. The V call is TRBV2, the J call TRBJ1-1; D is unclear. V dropped 5 bases and J dropped 6 bases, with 10 bases sitting between them. This CDR3 is built from 12 residues. CDR1 is SNHLY and CDR2 is FYNNEI in the germline V gene. CDR3 in amino acids: CASSRGDPEAFF. CDR3 DNA sequence: TGTGCCAGCAGTCGGGGTGACCCTGAAGCTTTCTTT.

CDR3 region: CASSLGTSGRGQETQYF. The CDR3 DNA sequence: TGTGCCAGCAGCCTCGGGACTAGCGGGAGGGGGCAAGAGACCCAGTACTTC. The chain joins TRBV4-2 to TRBJ2-5; TRBD2 agrees at 16 bases. The length of the CDR3 is 17 residues. V lost 4 bases, J lost 2 bases, and 4 bases stayed unmatched. Germline lookup yields CDR1 LGHNA and CDR2 YNFKEQ.

J is TRBJ1-4 and V is TRBV3-1 (or the pseudogene TRBV3-2); D gene uncertain. Deletions cut 1 base from V and 10 bases from J, with 16 bases between. Per the germline V gene, CDR1 is LGHDT and CDR2 is YNNKEL (reference sequence). The CDR3 is made up of 15 amino acids. The CDR3: CASSQAGPQAGKLFF. DNA for the CDR3: TGTGCCAGCAGCCAAGCCGGGCCTCAAGCGGGAAAACTGTTTTTT.

J is TRBJ1-2 and V is TRBV9, with D uncertain. CDR1 SGDLS and CDR2 YYNGEE come from the germline V gene. Trimming shortened V by 3 bases and J by 6 bases, and 6 bases separated the two germline ends. The CDR3 length is 11 residues. CDR3 nucleotide sequence: TGTGCCAGCAGCGCCCCAGATGGCTACACCTTC. It yields the protein CASSAPDGYTF.

The chain couples TRBV12-3 or TRBV12-4 to TRBJ1-3; TRBD1 might be the D (6 bases). Trimming pared 10 bases from V and 4 bases from J, leaving 11 bases between. The CDR3 is made up of 12 amino acids. CDR3 loop: CANDQGGNTIYF. The CDR3 bases are TGTGCCAACGACCAGGGGGGAAACACCATATATTTT.

The J gene is TRBJ1-2, the V gene TRBV20-1, with D hard to call. The length of the CDR3 is 11 residues. Deletions cut 3 bases from V and 3 bases from J, with 5 bases between. Per germline, CDR1 DFQATT and CDR2 SNEGSKA (reference sequence). CDR3 sequence: CSASDDYGYTF. CDR3 DNA: TGCAGTGCTAGTGACGACTATGGCTACACCTTC.

This clone appeared a few times. In this CDR3 the conserved last residue, phenylalanine or tryptophan, is missing, so a read error is likely. The limits of the CDR3 on the DNA are not certain, so only TCRdb's listed CDR3 is given. The CDR3 sequence is CASSPPPGMGV. J is TRBJ1-2 and V is TRBV19. 11 amino acids form the CDR3, both terminal residues included. The germline V gene encodes CDR1 LNHDA and CDR2 SQIVND (reference sequence).

This clone was counted only a few times. The rearrangement links TRBV19 to TRBJ1-6, with 7 bases identical to TRBD1. V lost 7 bases and J lost 7; bases outside the gene matches: 4. The CDR3 totals 13 residues. Germline V lookup: CDR1 LNHDA, CDR2 SQIVND (reference sequence). In DNA form, the CDR3 reads TGTGCCAGTAATAGACAGGGAAATTCACCCCTCCACTTT. Protein sequence: CASNRQGNSPLHF.

The gene calls are TRBV27 and TRBJ2-1, with TRBD2 identical over 12 bases. This CDR3 is 15 amino acids long. The V and J ends lost 6 bases and 4 bases, in that order; junction bases with no gene match: 4. CDR1 and CDR2 (germline): MNHEY, SMNVEV (reference sequence). CDR3 loop: CASSLGTSGYNEQFF. CDR3 in DNA: TGTGCCAGCAGCCTCGGGACTAGCGGGTACAATGAGCAGTTCTTC.

The chain recombines TRBV12-3 or TRBV12-4 with TRBJ1-2; 9 nucleotides agree with TRBD1. CDR3 size: 13 residues. J gave up 9 bases and V 7 bases, and 9 bases lay outside the gene matches. CDR3 sequence reads: CASNPGQGGSYTF. CDR3 coding DNA: TGTGCCAGCAATCCGGGACAGGGAGGCAGCTACACCTTC.

The chain combines TRBV7-6 with TRBJ2-3, with 7 bases matching TRBD2. V was clipped by 0 bases and J by 1 base; unmatched bases: 4. The CDR3 is 16 residues long. The germline CDR1 and CDR2 sequences are SGHVS and FNYEAQ. CDR3: CASSLAPRGGTDTQYF. The DNA of the CDR3 is TGTGCCAGCAGCTTAGCGCCCCGGGGGGGCACAGATACGCAGTATTTT.

The rearrangement joins TRBV5-1 to TRBJ2-7; 8 bases are shared with TRBD1. Germline values: CDR1 SGHRS, CDR2 YFSETQ. This CDR3 is built from 15 residues. V trimming: 1 base; J trimming: 7 bases; junction bases outside the gene matches: 10. CDR3: CASSLPGQGAGEQYF. The CDR3 DNA sequence: TGCGCCAGCAGCTTGCCTGGGCAGGGGGCCGGGGAGCAGTACTTC.

This sequence joins TRBV14 and TRBJ2-3, with D perhaps TRBD1 (5 bases). V was clipped by 1 base and J by 3 bases, with 8 bases between them. Germline V gene data show CDR1 as SGHDN and CDR2 as FVKESK. CDR3 size: 14 residues. CDR3 sequence reads: CASSQGGATDTQYF. CDR3 coding DNA: TGTGCCAGCAGCCAAGGTGGGGCAACAGATACGCAGTATTTT.

The rearrangement joins TRBV6-5 to TRBJ2-7; 7 bases are a match to TRBD1. The ends lost 6 bases at V and 6 bases at J; junction bases unmatched: 8. Looked up from germline, CDR1 is MNHEY and CDR2 is SVGAGI. The length of the CDR3 is 13 residues. The CDR3 spells CASSELQGFEQYF. The CDR3 bases are TGTGCCAGCAGCGAGTTACAGGGGTTCGAGCAGTACTTC.

V is TRBV19 and J is TRBJ2-7, with D perhaps TRBD2 (6 bases). The ends were cut back, 3 bases at V and 5 bases at J, with 17 bases in the middle. This CDR3 is built from 15 residues. CDR1 is LNHDA, CDR2 SQIVND, per germline (reference sequence). As DNA, the CDR3 is TGTGCCAGTAGTATGGGGGACTCCCGCGGAGACGAGCAGTACTTC. Translation: CASSMGDSRGDEQYF.

The chain employs TRBV5-6 and TRBJ2-6; TRBD1 matches at 10 bases. The V and J ends lost 3 bases and 0 bases, in that order; junction bases with no gene match: 3. Germline loops: CDR1 SGHDT, CDR2 YYEEEE. This CDR3 has 17 amino acids. The CDR3 here is CASSWGQGTSGANVLTF. CDR3 in DNA: TGTGCCAGCAGCTGGGGACAGGGGACCTCTGGGGCCAACGTCCTGACTTTC.

The J gene is TRBJ1-4, the V gene TRBV2; maybe TRBD1 (6 bases). The CDR3 is made up of 14 amino acids. V was trimmed by 7 bases and J by 2 bases, leaving 11 bases between them. Germline V gene lookup returns CDR1 SNHLY and CDR2 FYNNEI. The CDR3 nucleotides read TGTGCCAGCATGTTAGGGGGTACTAATGAAAAACTGTTTTTT. This sequence encodes CASMLGGTNEKLFF.

The V call is TRBV5-4, the J call TRBJ1-6; TRBD1 matches 7 bases. After removal of 6 bases from V and 7 bases from J, the junction contained 16 bases not matched to a gene. The germline CDR1 and CDR2 sequences are SGHNT and YYREEE (reference sequence). The CDR3 has 17 residues. This chain's CDR3 is CASIFTISGTENSPLHF. In DNA, the CDR3 is TGTGCCAGCATCTTTACGATTTCCGGGACAGAAAATTCACCCCTCCACTTT.

V usage is TRBV6-5 and J usage is TRBJ2-7, with 8 bases fitting TRBD1. This CDR3 is built from 13 residues. Germline assignment: CDR1 MNHEY and CDR2 SVGAGI. V lost 8 bases to trimming and J lost 3 bases; unmatched junction nucleotides: 6. The CDR3 spells CASHDRGNYEQYF. DNA of the CDR3: TGTGCCAGCCACGACAGGGGAAACTACGAGCAGTACTTC.

This clone was seen a handful of times. This CDR3 reads CASSDGLGVSGELFF. The CDR3 nucleotides read TGCGCCAGCAGCGACGGACTAGGTGTTTCCGGGGAGCTGTTTTTT. This chain joins TRBV5-1 and TRBJ2-2; 7 positions match TRBD2. Unmatched junction bases numbered 9, after V lost 4 bases and J lost 6 bases. The CDR3 is 15 amino acids. The V gene's germline CDR1 is SGHRS and CDR2 YFSETQ.